The 20 T cell receptor beta chains in this list originate from one sample, sequenced in a study of T cell responses to AZD1222 COVID-19 vaccine. The assay was immunoSEQ multiplex PCR, and TCRdb's table has in-frame clones only and misses some. The sample holds about 81,000 clones, around 92% seen once. Sequenced material: peripheral blood, taken on day 0 of AZD1222 vaccination. Receptors originate from an adult in good health.

J is TRBJ2-5 and V is TRBV14; 10 bases line up with TRBD2. The CDR3 consists of 17 residues. The junction had 9 bases not matched to a gene; V was cut back by 0 bases and J by 5 bases. The V gene's germline CDR1 is SGHDN and CDR2 FVKESK. CDR3: CASSQDGLAGVRETQYF. Here the CDR3 DNA reads TGTGCCAGCAGCCAAGATGGTCTAGCGGGAGTTCGCGAGACCCAGTACTTC.

The V and J genes are TRBV30 and TRBJ1-2; 7 bases line up with TRBD1. Germline V lookup: CDR1 GTSNPN, CDR2 SVGIG (reference sequence). The CDR3 extends over 12 amino acids. The J segment lost 4 bases and the V segment lost 5 bases, leaving 4 bases of the junction unmatched. The CDR3 reads CAWSSGGYGYTF. DNA of the CDR3: TGTGCCTGGTCCTCAGGGGGCTATGGCTACACCTTC.

This clone was seen a single time. The chain links TRBV10-3 to TRBJ1-3, with D unresolved. This CDR3 contains 14 residues. V was trimmed by 4 bases and J by 0 bases, leaving 7 bases between them. The germline V gene encodes CDR1 ENHRY and CDR2 SYGVKD. CDR3 in DNA: TGTGCCATCAGTGCCTCGGGCTCTGGAAACACCATATATTTT. Translation: CAISASGSGNTIYF.

The chain recombines TRBV10-3 with TRBJ1-1; the D is unclear. The germline V gene has CDR1 ENHRY and CDR2 SYGVKD. This CDR3 comprises 14 residues. The V gene lost 8 bases and the J gene lost 10 bases, with 23 bases spanning the gap. The CDR3 nucleotides are TGTGCCATCCACAGCGGTAGTGATTCACAGAGAGCTTTCTTT. Amino acids: CAIHSGSDSQRAFF.

J is TRBJ1-1 and V is TRBV28; no clear D gene. The CDR3 covers 16 residues. V was clipped by 3 bases and J by 3 bases, with 17 bases between them. CDR1 and CDR2 from the germline V gene are MDHEN and SYDVKM. As DNA, the CDR3 is TGTGCCAGCAGTTTTGGCGCAGGATCACTGGACACTGAAGCTTTCTTT. Its protein is CASSFGAGSLDTEAFF.

The V call is TRBV4-1, the J call TRBJ1-2; D might be TRBD1 (6 bases). This CDR3 is built from 16 residues. The V end lost 1 base, the J end lost 3 bases, and 15 bases lay between the germline ends. Germline V CDR1 and CDR2: MGHRA, YSYEKL. The CDR3 loop is CASSQAGRGGYYGYTF. The CDR3 DNA sequence: TGCGCCAGCAGCCAAGCGGGCAGGGGCGGCTACTATGGCTACACCTTC.

This rearrangement joins TRBV6-5 to TRBJ2-7; the match to TRBD2 covers 12 bases. After removal of 4 bases from V and 9 bases from J, the junction contained 13 bases not matched to a gene. Germline V gene sequence: CDR1 MNHEY, CDR2 SVGAGI. The CDR3 spans 16 residues. DNA for the CDR3: TGTGCCAGCAGTTCAAGGACTAGCGGGATGATGCTCGGGCAGTACTTC. Encoded protein: CASSSRTSGMMLGQYF.

The chain employs TRBV5-1 and TRBJ2-7; a weak D match, TRBD1 (6 bases). Trimming took off 3 bases at V and 6 bases at J, with 19 bases between the two ends. This CDR3 spans 15 amino acids. CDR1 is SGHRS, CDR2 YFSETQ, per germline. The CDR3 protein is CASSWAGTTGLEQYF. CDR3 nucleotide sequence: TGCGCCAGCAGCTGGGCAGGGACAACAGGCCTCGAGCAGTACTTC.

The J gene is TRBJ1-5, the V gene TRBV7-8; TRBD1 matches 11 bases. V trimming: 6 bases; J trimming: 3 bases; junction bases outside the gene matches: 7. This CDR3 has 16 residues. The germline CDR1 and CDR2 sequences are SGHVS and FQNEAQ. CDR3 region: CASSSGQGGINQPQHF. CDR3 nucleotides: TGTGCCAGCAGTTCGGGACAGGGGGGGATCAATCAGCCCCAGCATTTT.

The chain uses TRBV28 and TRBJ1-2; 9 bases agree with TRBD1. Germline trimming cut 8 bases from V and 3 bases from J; bases unmatched to any gene: 1. Germline V gene sequence: CDR1 MDHEN, CDR2 SYDVKM. The CDR3 runs 12 residues. For the CDR3, the DNA is TGTGCCAGCCGGACAGGGGACTATGGCTACACCTTC. It codes for CASRTGDYGYTF.

The chain uses TRBV10-3 and TRBJ2-3; 10 bases align to TRBD1. V shed 3 bases and J 6 bases; nucleotides not matched to a gene: 9. The CDR3 extends over 16 amino acids. Germline CDR1 and CDR2: ENHRY and SYGVKD. Written as DNA, the CDR3 is TGTGCCATCAGTGACGCCCGGGACAGGGGATCCGATACGCAGTATTTT. This encodes CAISDARDRGSDTQYF.

This rearrangement joins TRBV29-1 to TRBJ2-7, with 10 bases aligning to TRBD2. V lost 7 bases to trimming and J lost 4 bases; unmatched junction nucleotides: 4. The CDR3 sequence is 12 residues long. The germline CDR1 and CDR2 sequences are SQVTM and ANQGSEA. Here the CDR3 reads CSAASGSYEQYF. The CDR3 DNA reads as TGCAGCGCGGCTAGCGGGAGTTACGAGCAGTACTTC.

The rearrangement links TRBV7-9 to TRBJ2-7; D is tentatively TRBD1 or TRBD2 (6 bases each). Germline assignment: CDR1 SEHNR and CDR2 FQNEAQ (reference sequence). Trimming removed 7 bases from V and 4 bases from J, with 23 bases in between. The CDR3 has 16 amino acids. The CDR3 here is CASILGGEDSQYEQYF. The CDR3 nucleotides are TGTGCCAGCATCCTTGGTGGGGAGGACAGCCAGTACGAGCAGTACTTC.

This clone has more than one count but fewer than ten. V gene TRBV27 combines with J gene TRBJ1-5; D gene ambiguous. Germline CDR1 MNHEY, CDR2 SMNVEV (reference sequence). The germline V and J ends were trimmed by 3 bases and 7 bases, with 10 bases remaining between them. CDR3 length equals 13 residues. The DNA of the CDR3 is TGTGCCAGCAGTTTGGGTGATAACCAGCCCCAGCATTTT. It translates to CASSLGDNQPQHF.

The V gene is TRBV6-4, the J gene TRBJ1-6; D is possibly TRBD1 (6 bases). Germline assignment: CDR1 MRHNA and CDR2 SNTAGT. This CDR3 has 14 amino acids. The V gene lost 5 bases and the J gene lost 4 bases, with 9 bases spanning the gap. The CDR3 sequence: CASSIQGYNSPLHF. The CDR3 coding sequence is TGTGCCAGCAGTATACAGGGATATAATTCACCCCTCCACTTT.

This chain links TRBV18 with TRBJ2-7; D not resolved. The CDR3 is 11 amino acids. Per the germline V gene, CDR1 is KGHSH and CDR2 is LQKENI. Trimming took off 5 bases at V and 5 bases at J, with 7 bases between the two ends. CDR3 amino acids: CASSSRDEQYF. The CDR3 DNA reads as TGTGCCAGCTCATCACGGGACGAGCAGTACTTC.

V usage is TRBV28 and J usage is TRBJ1-5; 10 nucleotides line up with TRBD1. Germline CDR1 is MDHEN and CDR2 is SYDVKM. V lost 3 bases, J lost 6 bases, and 5 bases stayed unmatched. This CDR3 is built from 15 residues. CDR3 in amino acids: CASSFIGQGGQPQHF. CDR3 coding DNA: TGTGCCAGCAGTTTCATCGGACAGGGGGGTCAGCCCCAGCATTTT.

This clone appeared a single time. The rearrangement uses TRBV18 and TRBJ2-7; no firm D call. Trimming shortened V by 2 bases and J by 1 base, and 3 bases separated the two germline ends. The CDR3 runs 12 residues. CDR1 and CDR2 from the germline V gene are KGHSH and LQKENI. The CDR3 sequence: CASSPNSYEQYF. CDR3 sequence (DNA): TGTGCCAGCTCACCAAATTCCTACGAGCAGTACTTC.

CDR3 sequence reads: CAWMFSTEAFF. CDR3 DNA: TGTGCCTGGATGTTTAGCACTGAAGCTTTCTTT. The chain employs TRBV30 and TRBJ1-1; unclear D gene. The CDR3 runs to 11 residues. V dropped 4 bases and J dropped 4 bases, with 7 bases sitting between them. The germline V gene encodes CDR1 GTSNPN and CDR2 SVGIG (reference sequence).

The genes are TRBV6-5 and TRBJ1-1; D not resolved. V lost 0 bases and J 7 bases, leaving 12 bases between the germline ends. This CDR3 is built from 14 residues. Germline-derived CDR1 and CDR2 are MNHEY and SVGAGI. The DNA for the CDR3 is TGTGCCAGCAGTTACTCTCCTTCGGAGGTTGAAGCTTTCTTT. It yields the protein CASSYSPSEVEAFF.